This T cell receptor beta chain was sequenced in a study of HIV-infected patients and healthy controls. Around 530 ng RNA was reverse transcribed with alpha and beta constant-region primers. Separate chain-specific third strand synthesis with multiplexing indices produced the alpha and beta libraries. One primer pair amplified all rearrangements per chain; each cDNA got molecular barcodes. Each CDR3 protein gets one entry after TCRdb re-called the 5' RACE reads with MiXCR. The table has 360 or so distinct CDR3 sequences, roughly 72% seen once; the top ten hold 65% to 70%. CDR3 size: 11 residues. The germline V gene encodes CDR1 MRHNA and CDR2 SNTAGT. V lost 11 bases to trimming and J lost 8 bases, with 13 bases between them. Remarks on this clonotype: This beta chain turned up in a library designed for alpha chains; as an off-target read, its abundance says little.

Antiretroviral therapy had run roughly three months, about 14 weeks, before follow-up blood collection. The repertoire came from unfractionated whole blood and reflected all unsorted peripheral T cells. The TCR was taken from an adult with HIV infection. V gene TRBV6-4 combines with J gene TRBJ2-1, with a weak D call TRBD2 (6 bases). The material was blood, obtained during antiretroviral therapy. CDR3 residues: CAGRPRDEQFF. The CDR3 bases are TGTGCCGGGAGGCCCCGTGATGAGCAGTTCTTC.